The rows below give T cell receptor beta chains drawn from one sample of a study of T cells in Graves' hyperthyroidism and ophthalmopathy. TCRdb analysed the multiplex PCR reads with MiXCR anew, one entry per CDR3 protein. The sample has 550,000 to 800,000 distinct CDR3 sequences; roughly a sixth are singletons. Sequencing was carried out using blood. The receptors here all came from a man between 45 and 60 years old with Graves' hyperthyroidism. Both conserved end residues are part of each CDR3.

v_gene: TRBV7-9; j_gene: TRBJ2-1; CDR3aa: CASSVLVGQFF
v_gene: TRBV12-3/TRBV12-4; j_gene: TRBJ1-1; CDR3aa: CASSFLGAEAFF
v_gene: TRBV19; j_gene: TRBJ1-1; CDR3aa: CASTSSSGYTEAFF
v_gene: TRBV27; j_gene: TRBJ2-7; CDR3aa: CASARDGNSYEQYF
v_gene: TRBV9; j_gene: TRBJ1-1; CDR3aa: CASSVAGKNTEAFF
v_gene: TRBV24-1; j_gene: TRBJ2-1; CDR3aa: CATSVGTTSNEQFF
v_gene: TRBV12-5; j_gene: TRBJ1-1; CDR3aa: CASGSGGDTEAFF
v_gene: TRBV24-1; j_gene: TRBJ1-2; CDR3aa: CATSDPTGGGYGYTF
v_gene: TRBV7-9; j_gene: TRBJ1-5; CDR3aa: CATGQGAGNQPQHF
v_gene: TRBV12-3/TRBV12-4; j_gene: TRBJ2-1; CDR3aa: CASTGTGLYNEQFF
v_gene: TRBV12-3/TRBV12-4; j_gene: TRBJ2-1; CDR3aa: CASSPTSGRAFYEQFF
v_gene: TRBV5-5; j_gene: TRBJ2-5; CDR3aa: CASSSAGVTQETQYF
v_gene: TRBV29-1; j_gene: TRBJ1-2; CDR3aa: CSAAAGTGNGYTF
v_gene: TRBV7-9; j_gene: TRBJ2-1; CDR3aa: CASSLSVPSGRKPTSNEQFF
v_gene: TRBV28; j_gene: TRBJ2-1; CDR3aa: CASSLPGGGNEQFF
v_gene: TRBV13; j_gene: TRBJ2-1; CDR3aa: CASSPRDGWNEQFF
v_gene: TRBV7-8; j_gene: TRBJ2-7; CDR3aa: CASSYAQGPYEQYF
v_gene: TRBV19; j_gene: TRBJ2-3; CDR3aa: CASTREGTDTQYF
v_gene: TRBV3-1; j_gene: TRBJ2-2; CDR3aa: CASSTRHIRLGGELFF
v_gene: TRBV10-3; j_gene: TRBJ2-7; CDR3aa: CAISEDRGGYEQYF
v_gene: TRBV2; j_gene: TRBJ1-5; CDR3aa: CASSPTGSNQPQHF
v_gene: TRBV28; j_gene: TRBJ1-2; CDR3aa: CASSLGTAKATNYGYTF
v_gene: TRBV6-5; j_gene: TRBJ1-6; CDR3aa: CASSYSSGTGNSPLHF
v_gene: TRBV12-3/TRBV12-4; j_gene: TRBJ2-4; CDR3aa: CASSPRHRDTDSKNIQYF
v_gene: TRBV9; j_gene: TRBJ1-5; CDR3aa: CASTKDVSNQPQHF
v_gene: TRBV9; j_gene: TRBJ1-1; CDR3aa: CASSTRPGQGLAEAFF
v_gene: TRBV20-1; j_gene: TRBJ2-5; CDR3aa: CSAARLGVTETQYF
v_gene: TRBV19; j_gene: TRBJ2-7; CDR3aa: CASSITSGSGSYEQYF
v_gene: TRBV27; j_gene: TRBJ2-7; CDR3aa: CASSPIEEQYF
v_gene: TRBV20-1; j_gene: TRBJ1-5; CDR3aa: CSARDQFSVIGPQHF
v_gene: TRBV7-9; j_gene: TRBJ1-5; CDR3aa: CASSSTGKLNQPQHF
v_gene: TRBV29-1; j_gene: TRBJ1-1; CDR3aa: CSGRDRAFGEAFF
v_gene: TRBV7-2; j_gene: TRBJ2-3; CDR3aa: CASSALGTSGTDTQYF
v_gene: TRBV28; j_gene: TRBJ2-4; CDR3aa: CASSQGQLAKNIQYF
v_gene: TRBV29-1; j_gene: TRBJ2-1; CDR3aa: CSVAGTSSYNEQFF
v_gene: TRBV14; j_gene: TRBJ2-3; CDR3aa: CASSQQDTITDTQYF
v_gene: TRBV29-1; j_gene: TRBJ2-1; CDR3aa: CSPDPGTSGYNEQFF
v_gene: TRBV6-1; j_gene: TRBJ2-7; CDR3aa: CASSDPGTSGSYEQYF
v_gene: TRBV13; j_gene: TRBJ1-3; CDR3aa: CASSRDRGGNTIYF
v_gene: TRBV7-2; j_gene: TRBJ2-7; CDR3aa: CASSYLAGQPITYEQYF